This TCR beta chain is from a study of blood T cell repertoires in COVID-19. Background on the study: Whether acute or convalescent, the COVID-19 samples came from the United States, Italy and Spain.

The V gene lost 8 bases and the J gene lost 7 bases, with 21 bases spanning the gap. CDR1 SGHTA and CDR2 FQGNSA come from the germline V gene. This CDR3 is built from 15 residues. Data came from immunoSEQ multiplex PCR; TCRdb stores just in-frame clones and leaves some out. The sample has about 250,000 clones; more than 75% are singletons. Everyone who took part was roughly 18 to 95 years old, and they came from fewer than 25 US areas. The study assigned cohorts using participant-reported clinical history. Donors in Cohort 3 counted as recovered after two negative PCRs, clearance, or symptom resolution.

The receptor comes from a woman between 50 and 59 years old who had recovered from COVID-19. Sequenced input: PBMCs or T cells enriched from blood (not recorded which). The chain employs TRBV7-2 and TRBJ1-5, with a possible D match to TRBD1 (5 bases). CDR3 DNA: TGTGCCAGCGGGTTAATGGGGGGTCTCGGGCAGCCCCAGCATTTT. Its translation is CASGLMGGLGQPQHF.